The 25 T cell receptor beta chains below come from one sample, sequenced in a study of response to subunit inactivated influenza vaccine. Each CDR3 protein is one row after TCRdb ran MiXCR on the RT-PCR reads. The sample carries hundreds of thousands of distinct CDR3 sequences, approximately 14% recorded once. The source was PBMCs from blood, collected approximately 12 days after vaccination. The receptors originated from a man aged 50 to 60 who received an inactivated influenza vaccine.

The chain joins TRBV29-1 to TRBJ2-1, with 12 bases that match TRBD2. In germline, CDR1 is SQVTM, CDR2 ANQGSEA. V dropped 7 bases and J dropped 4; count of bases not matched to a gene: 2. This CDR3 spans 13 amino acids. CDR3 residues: CSGGLAGYNEQFF. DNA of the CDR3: TGCAGCGGGGGACTAGCGGGTTACAATGAGCAGTTCTTC.

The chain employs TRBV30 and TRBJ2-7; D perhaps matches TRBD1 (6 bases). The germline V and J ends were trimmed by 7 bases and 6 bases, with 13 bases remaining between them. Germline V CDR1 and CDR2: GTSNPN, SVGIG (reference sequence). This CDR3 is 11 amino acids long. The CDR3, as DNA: TGTGCCTCTACTACAGGGTTCGAGCAGTACTTC. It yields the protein CASTTGFEQYF.

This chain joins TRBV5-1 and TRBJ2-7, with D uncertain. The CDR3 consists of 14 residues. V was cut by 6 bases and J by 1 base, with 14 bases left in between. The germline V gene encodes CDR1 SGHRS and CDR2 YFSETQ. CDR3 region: CASNPGIGSYEQYF. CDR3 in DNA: TGCGCCAGCAACCCCGGCATTGGGTCCTACGAGCAGTACTTC. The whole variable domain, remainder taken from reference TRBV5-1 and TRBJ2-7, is KAGVTQTPRYLIKTRGQQVTLSCSPISGHRSVSWYQQTPGQGLQFLFEYFSETQRNKGNFPGRFSGRQFSNSRSEMNVSTLELGDSALYLCASNPGIGSYEQYFGPGTRLTVT.

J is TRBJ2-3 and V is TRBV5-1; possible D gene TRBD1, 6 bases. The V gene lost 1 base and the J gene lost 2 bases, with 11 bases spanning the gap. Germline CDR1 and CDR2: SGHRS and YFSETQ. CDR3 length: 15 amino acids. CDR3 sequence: CASSLSRGPTDTQYF. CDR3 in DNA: TGCGCCAGCAGCTTGTCCAGGGGACCCACAGATACGCAGTATTTT.

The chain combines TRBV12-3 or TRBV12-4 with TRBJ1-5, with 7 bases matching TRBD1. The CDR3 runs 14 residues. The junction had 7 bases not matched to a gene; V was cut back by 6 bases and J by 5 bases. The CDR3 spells CASSRGTAYQPQHF. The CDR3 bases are TGTGCCAGCAGCCGTGGGACAGCCTATCAGCCCCAGCATTTT.

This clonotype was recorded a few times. The CDR3 loop reads CASSRGLALNTGELFF. In DNA form, the CDR3 reads TGCGCCAGCAGCCGGGGACTAGCTTTGAACACCGGGGAGCTGTTTTTT. The chain has TRBV4-3 and TRBJ2-2; the match to TRBD2 covers 9 bases. Germline V gene data show CDR1 as LGHNA and CDR2 as YSLEER. The CDR3 covers 16 residues. J gave up 1 base and V 4 bases, and 4 bases lay outside the gene matches.

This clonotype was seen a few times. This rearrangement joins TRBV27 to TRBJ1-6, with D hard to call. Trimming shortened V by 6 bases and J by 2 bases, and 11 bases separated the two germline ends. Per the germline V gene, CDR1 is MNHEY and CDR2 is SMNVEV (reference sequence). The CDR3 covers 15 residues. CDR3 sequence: CASSRGYPYNSPLHF. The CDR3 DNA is TGTGCCAGCAGCCGAGGGTACCCCTATAATTCACCCCTCCACTTT.

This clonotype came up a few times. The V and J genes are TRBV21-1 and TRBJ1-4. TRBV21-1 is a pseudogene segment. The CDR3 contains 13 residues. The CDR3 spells CARSGLPNEKLFF. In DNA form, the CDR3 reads TGTGCCAGGAGTGGCCTGCCAAATGAAAAACTGTTTTTT.

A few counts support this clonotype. This chain's CDR3 is CATSGTSGRSWETQYF. DNA for the CDR3: TGTGCCACCAGTGGGACTAGCGGGAGGAGTTGGGAGACCCAGTACTTC. V and J are TRBV24-1 and TRBJ2-5; 14 bases agree with TRBD2. Trimming took 5 bases from V and 5 from J; bases not matched to a gene: 6. The germline gives CDR1 KGHDR, CDR2 SFDVKD. The CDR3 loop spans 16 amino acids.

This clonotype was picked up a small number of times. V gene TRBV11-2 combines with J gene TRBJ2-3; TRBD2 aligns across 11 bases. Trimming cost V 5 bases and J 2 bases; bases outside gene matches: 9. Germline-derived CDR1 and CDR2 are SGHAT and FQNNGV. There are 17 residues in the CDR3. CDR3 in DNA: TGTGCCAGCAGCAGAATTAGCGGGAGGGCCTTCACAGATACGCAGTATTTT. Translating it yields CASSRISGRAFTDTQYF.

Here the CDR3 DNA reads TGCAGTGCCTGGGATACTAGAAACGACGAGCAGTACTTC. Translation: CSAWDTRNDEQYF. V is TRBV20-1 and J is TRBJ2-7, with a tentative D call TRBD2 (5 bases). Germline lookup yields CDR1 DFQATT and CDR2 SNEGSKA (reference sequence). The CDR3 consists of 13 residues. V was shortened by 6 bases and J by 5 bases, with 17 bases between the two germline ends.

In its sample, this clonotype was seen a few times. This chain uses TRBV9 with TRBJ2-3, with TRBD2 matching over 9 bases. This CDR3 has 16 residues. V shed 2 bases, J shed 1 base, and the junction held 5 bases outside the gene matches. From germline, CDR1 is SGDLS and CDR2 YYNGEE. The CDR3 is CASSVRGGRGTDTQYF. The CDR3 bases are TGTGCCAGCAGCGTCAGGGGCGGGAGGGGCACAGATACGCAGTATTTT.

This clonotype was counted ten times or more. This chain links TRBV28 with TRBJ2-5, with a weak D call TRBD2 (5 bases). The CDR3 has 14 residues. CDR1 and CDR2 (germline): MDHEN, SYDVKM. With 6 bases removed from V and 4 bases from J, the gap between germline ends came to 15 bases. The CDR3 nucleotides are TGTGCCAGCAGCACCCCCTCGGCGGGAGAGACCCAGTACTTC. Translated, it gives CASSTPSAGETQYF. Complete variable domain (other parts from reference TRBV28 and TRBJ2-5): DVKVTQSSRYLVKRTGEKVFLECVQDMDHENMFWYRQDPGLGLRLIYFSYDVKMKEKGDIPEGYSVSREKKERFSLILESASTNQTSMYLCASSTPSAGETQYFGPGTRLLVL.

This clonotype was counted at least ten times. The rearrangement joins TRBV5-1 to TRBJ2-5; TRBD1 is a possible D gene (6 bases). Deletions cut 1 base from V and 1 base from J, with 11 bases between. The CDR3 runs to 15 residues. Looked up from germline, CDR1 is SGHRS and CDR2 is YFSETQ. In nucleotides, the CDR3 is TGCGCCAGCAGCTTGTTTGGGGGCGCCCAAGAGACCCAGTACTTC. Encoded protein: CASSLFGGAQETQYF. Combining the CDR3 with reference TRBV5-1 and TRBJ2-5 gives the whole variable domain KAGVTQTPRYLIKTRGQQVTLSCSPISGHRSVSWYQQTPGQGLQFLFEYFSETQRNKGNFPGRFSGRQFSNSRSEMNVSTLELGDSALYLCASSLFGGAQETQYFGPGTRLLVL.

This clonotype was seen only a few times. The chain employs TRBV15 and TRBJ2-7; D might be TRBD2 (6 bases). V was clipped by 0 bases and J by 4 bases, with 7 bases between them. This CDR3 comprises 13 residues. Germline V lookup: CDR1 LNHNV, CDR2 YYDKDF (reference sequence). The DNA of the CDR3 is TGTGCCACCAGCAGAGATAGCGGTTACGAGCAGTACTTC. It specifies CATSRDSGYEQYF.

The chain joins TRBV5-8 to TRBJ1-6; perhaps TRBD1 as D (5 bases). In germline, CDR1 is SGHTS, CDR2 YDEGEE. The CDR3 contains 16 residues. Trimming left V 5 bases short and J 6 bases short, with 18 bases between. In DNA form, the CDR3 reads TGTGCCAGCAGATTTCGGGACGCCGGACGTAATTCACCCCTCCACTTT. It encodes CASRFRDAGRNSPLHF.

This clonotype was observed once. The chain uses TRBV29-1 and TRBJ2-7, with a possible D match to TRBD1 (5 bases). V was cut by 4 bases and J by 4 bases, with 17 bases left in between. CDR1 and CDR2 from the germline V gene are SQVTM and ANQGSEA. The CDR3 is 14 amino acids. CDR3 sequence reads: CSVGSLLGEYEQYF. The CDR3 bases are TGCAGCGTTGGGTCACTTTTAGGGGAATACGAGCAGTACTTC.

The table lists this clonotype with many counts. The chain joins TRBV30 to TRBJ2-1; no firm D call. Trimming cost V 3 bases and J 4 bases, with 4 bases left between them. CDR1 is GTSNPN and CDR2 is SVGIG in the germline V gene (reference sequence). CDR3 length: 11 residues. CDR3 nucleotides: TGTGCCTGGAGAGGTTACAATGAGCAGTTCTTC. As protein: CAWRGYNEQFF.

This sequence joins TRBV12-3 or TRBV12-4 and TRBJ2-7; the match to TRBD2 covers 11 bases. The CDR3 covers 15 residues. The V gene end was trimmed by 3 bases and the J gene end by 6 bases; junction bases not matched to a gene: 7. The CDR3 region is CASSFTSGGGSEQYF. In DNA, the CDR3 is TGTGCCAGCAGTTTCACTAGCGGGGGTGGTTCCGAGCAGTACTTC.

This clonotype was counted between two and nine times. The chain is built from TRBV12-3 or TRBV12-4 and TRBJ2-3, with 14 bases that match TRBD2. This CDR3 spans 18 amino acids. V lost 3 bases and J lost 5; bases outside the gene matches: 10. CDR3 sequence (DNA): TGTGCCAGCAGTTTCCGTATGACTAGCGGGGGGGCAGGAGATACGCAGTATTTT. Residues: CASSFRMTSGGAGDTQYF.

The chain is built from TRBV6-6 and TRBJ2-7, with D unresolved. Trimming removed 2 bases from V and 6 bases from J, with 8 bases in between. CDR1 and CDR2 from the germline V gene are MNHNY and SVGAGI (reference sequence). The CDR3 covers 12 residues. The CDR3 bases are TGTGCCAGCAGTTACCTAGGGTTCGAGCAGTACTTC. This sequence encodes CASSYLGFEQYF.

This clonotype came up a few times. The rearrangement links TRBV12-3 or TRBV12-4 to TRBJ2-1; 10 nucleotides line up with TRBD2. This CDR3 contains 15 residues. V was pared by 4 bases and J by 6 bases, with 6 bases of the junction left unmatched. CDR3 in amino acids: CASSWLAGASNEQFF. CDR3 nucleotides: TGTGCCAGCAGTTGGCTAGCGGGGGCTTCCAATGAGCAGTTCTTC.

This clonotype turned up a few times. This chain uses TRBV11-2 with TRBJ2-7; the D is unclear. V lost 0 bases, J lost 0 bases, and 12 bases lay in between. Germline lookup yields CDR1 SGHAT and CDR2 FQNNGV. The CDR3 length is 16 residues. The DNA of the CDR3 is TGTGCCAGCAGCTTAGAGTTGGTGGACCGCTCCTACGAGCAGTACTTC. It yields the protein CASSLELVDRSYEQYF.

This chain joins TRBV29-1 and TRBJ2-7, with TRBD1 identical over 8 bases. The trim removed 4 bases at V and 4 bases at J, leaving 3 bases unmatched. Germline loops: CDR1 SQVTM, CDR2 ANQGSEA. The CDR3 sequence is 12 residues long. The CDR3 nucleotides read TGCAGCGTTGCGGGACAGGAATACGAGCAGTACTTC. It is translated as CSVAGQEYEQYF.

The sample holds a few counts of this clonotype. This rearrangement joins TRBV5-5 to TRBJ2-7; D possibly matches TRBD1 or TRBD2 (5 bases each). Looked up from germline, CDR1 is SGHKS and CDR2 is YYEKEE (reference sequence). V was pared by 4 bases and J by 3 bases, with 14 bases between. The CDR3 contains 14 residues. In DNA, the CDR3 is TGTGCCAGCAGCGAAGGGGACCGATTCTACGAGCAGTACTTC. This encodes CASSEGDRFYEQYF.